This T cell receptor beta chain was sequenced in a study of T cell responses to AZD1222 COVID-19 vaccine (dated by TCRdb to the early 2020s). For the wider study: TCR sequencing covered fewer than 250 trial participants: around 210 given two doses of AZD1222 and around 26 given two doses of MenACWY control vaccine. Trial participants were enrolled by age into subgroups of 18-55, 56-69 and 70-plus years, and about 150, 27 and 61 TCR-sequenced participants, respectively, were included in these subgroups. Study-wide findings and limitations: In the small 56-69-year group, the increase in depth fell short of significance, most likely because of low power. After two AZD1222 doses, both the breadth and the depth of spike-specific TCRs were significantly higher than at day 0 and than in MenACWY recipients. Because no day 14 peak-response samples were available, repertoires were characterized only after the peak T cell response. Conclusions about previously exposed vaccinees were limited because only a handful of AZD1222 recipients were SARS-CoV-2 seropositive at baseline. Nearly half of unique spike-specific TCRs reportedly recognized epitopes outside regions mutated in the B.1.351 and B.1.1.7 variants. Participants were mostly white British and included more females than males, and it was suggested by the authors that clonal diversity may have been underestimated. Vaccine-associated CD4 TCRs spanned the whole spike protein, with dominant responses in regions 160-218 and 743-854.

The time point label for this specimen denotes: about 28 days (+/-7) after the second vaccine dose. AZD1222 recipients given second doses at about 4 weeks or at about 12 weeks were pooled, since spike-specific TCR depth and breadth were not found to differ between the two schedules. Vaccinee samples came from UK trials COV001 and COV002, including a single-blind randomized controlled phase 2/3 trial of AZD1222 (ChAdOx1 nCoV-19) in healthy adults. For TCRbeta chain sequencing, PBMC samples were collected from trial participants at day 0 and at day 28 after the second dose. The CDR3 regions of human TCRbeta chains were analyzed by immunosequencing. As for the authors' bioinformatics: Repertoire TCRs were matched against a reference library of SARS-CoV-2-specific TCRs generated with the MIRA antigen-specificity platform. Breadth was defined as the fraction of unique TCRs that were SARS-CoV-2-associated, and depth was defined as the fraction of total T cells that were SARS-CoV-2-associated. Using the MIRA data, each spike-specific TCR was assigned both to the spike region to which the TCR was reactive and to a CD4 or CD8 class. Log10-transformed breadth and depth values were compared by one-way ANOVA with Sidak's multiple comparisons tests. The table comes from immuneACCESS by way of TCRdb, which keeps in-frame sequences with V and J called. Part of the clones is missing from these tables; in studies checked, under half for an unresolved V gene and the rest for unknown reasons. The V and J calls and clone size were taken over from that table, and D and trimming were inferred from the DNA. The sample profile shows roughly 150,000 clones; about 90% of them were found once. The top ten clones comprise about 6.5% of the sample.

With respect to this clone: Its recognized antigen is unknown. Nothing much larger sits one base from this clone, and base qualities are not available.

CDR1 is given as SGHTA and CDR2 as FQGNSA, both from the germline V gene. A distance of 10 bases separates the germline ends of V and J, which lose 3 bases and 7 bases respectively. Inclusive of the bounding cysteine and phenylalanine, the CDR3 is 13 residues long. Just the 39-base CDR3 DNA is kept, in frame starting at base 1. This clonotype originated in an adult who received the AZD1222 COVID-19 vaccine. The sample here was peripheral blood, taken 28 days after the second AZD1222 dose. The sequence is built from TRBV7-2 and TRBJ2-1, with no D gene named confidently. The nucleotide sequence reads TGTGCCAGCAGCTTCGGACGGATAAATGAGCAGTTCTTC. Its coded protein is CASSFGRINEQFF.